The clone carrying this T cell receptor (beta chain) came up once. Its antigen is undetermined. Profiled with immunoSEQ multiplex PCR; TCRdb holds only in-frame clones, not every one. The repertoire includes roughly 51,000 clones, about nine tenths of them detected once, and roughly 2.4% sits in the top ten. The time point: baseline, week 1 (first vaccination visit). The treatment here: pre-vaccination baseline after standard-of-care therapy. These data come from a study of a mutant IDH1 vaccine in newly diagnosed glioma. Study as a whole: Pretreatment consisted of radiotherapy, temozolomide, or both, with most receiving both. General observations from the study: The vaccine induced immune responses, and these occurred in around 93% of patients. Pseudoprogression appears to have had no connection to changes in top peripheral T cell clonotypes.

V dropped 0 bases and J dropped 6 bases, with 11 bases sitting between them. The CDR3 is 14 amino acids. Germline lookup yields CDR1 SGDLS and CDR2 YYNGEE. The sequences come from PBMCs, collected from a glioma patient treated with radiotherapy, temozolomide or both. The V and J genes are TRBV9 and TRBJ2-3; weak D call: TRBD1 (5 bases). The sequence was obtained from a man in his forties or fifties with glioma. The CDR3 bases are TGTGCCAGCAGCGTAGTACCTACAGGTGATACGCAGTATTTT. It encodes CASSVVPTGDTQYF. Full variable domain (rest looked up from reference TRBV9 and TRBJ2-3): DSGVTQTPKHLITATGQRVTLRCSPRSGDLSVYWYQQSLDQGLQFLIQYYNGEERAKGNILERFSAQQFPDLHSELNLSSLELGDSALYFCASSVVPTGDTQYFGPGTRLTVL.